This is a list of T cell receptor beta chains from one sample in a study of radiation and T cells in renal cell carcinoma. Profiled with immunoSEQ multiplex PCR; TCRdb holds only in-frame clones, not every one. Of more than 140,000 clones in the sample, approximately 87% are singletons; the top ten hold 20% to 25%. Sequencing used blood, obtained from a patient whose treatment included radiotherapy and nephrectomy. The receptor source for this set is a woman between 50 and 59 years old with renal cell carcinoma. Each CDR3 is given with its conserved first and last residue. The D gene is left open where the match is weak. Clone size is stated in some rows and not others, as once, few, many or a class when expanded.

clone size	V gene	J gene	D gene	CDR3 protein	CDR3 DNA
.	TRBV5-6	TRBJ2-3	TRBD1	CASSYGTGGADTQYF	TGTGCCAGCAGTTATGGGACAGGGGGCGCAGATACGCAGTATTTT
.	TRBV5-4	TRBJ1-4	TRBD1	CASSLSGRGLSEKLFF	TGTGCCAGCAGCTTGTCGGGCAGGGGGTTAAGTGAAAAACTGTTTTTT
.	TRBV5-4	TRBJ2-5	.	CASRSAVSQETQYF	TGTGCCAGCAGATCGGCGGTATCACAAGAGACCCAGTACTTC
once	TRBV9	TRBJ1-1	.	CASSVLTENTEAFF	TGTGCCAGCAGCGTTCTGACAGAGAACACTGAAGCTTTCTTT
.	TRBV19	TRBJ1-2	.	CASTGLYGYTF	TGTGCCAGTACAGGGTTGTATGGCTACACCTTC
.	TRBV9	TRBJ2-1	.	CASSVAPLQSYNEQFF	TGTGCCAGCAGCGTAGCCCCGCTTCAATCCTACAATGAGCAGTTCTTC
.	TRBV7-9	TRBJ2-7	.	CASSSIYEQYF	TGTGCCAGCAGTTCAATCTACGAGCAGTACTTC
.	TRBV9	TRBJ2-3	TRBD1	CASSVAGQGRDTQYF	TGTGCCAGCAGCGTAGCGGGACAGGGGCGGGATACGCAGTATTTT
.	TRBV9	TRBJ2-3	TRBD2	CASSTRLAGGSTDTQYF	TGTGCCAGCAGCACTCGACTAGCGGGGGGTAGCACAGATACGCAGTATTTT
.	TRBV5-1	TRBJ1-1	.	CAGGREDTEAFF	TGCGCCGGAGGGCGGGAGGACACTGAAGCTTTCTTT
.	TRBV9	TRBJ2-1	TRBD1	CASSLHPGTGKMDEQFF	TGTGCCAGCAGCCTTCACCCCGGGACAGGGAAGATGGATGAGCAGTTCTTC
.	TRBV2	TRBJ1-4	.	CASSEVGQGGLFF	TGTGCCAGCAGTGAGGTCGGCCAAGGTGGTCTGTTTTTT
.	TRBV11-1	TRBJ1-1	.	CASSPTGGYTEAFF	TGTGCCAGCAGCCCTACAGGAGGGTACACTGAAGCTTTCTTT
.	TRBV14	TRBJ2-1	.	CASSPSWDEQFF	TGTGCCAGCAGCCCCTCCTGGGATGAGCAGTTCTTC
.	TRBV11-3	TRBJ1-1	.	CASSFLMNTEAFF	TGTGCCAGCAGCTTTTTGATGAACACTGAAGCTTTCTTT
few	TRBV19	TRBJ2-7	.	CASTGGPGHVTYEQYF	TGTGCCAGTACTGGTGGGCCGGGACATGTAACCTACGAGCAGTACTTC
.	TRBV7-8	TRBJ1-5	.	CASSLLGLGQPQHF	TGTGCCAGCAGCTTATTGGGGTTGGGTCAGCCCCAGCATTTT
.	TRBV7-2	TRBJ1-1	TRBD1	CASSSGQGAGAFF	TGTGCCAGCAGCTCCGGACAGGGGGCGGGTGCTTTCTTT
once	TRBV7-9	TRBJ2-5	.	CASSSVGETQYF	TGTGCCAGCAGCTCGGTGGGGGAGACCCAGTACTTC
once	TRBV2	TRBJ1-1	TRBD1	CASSGQGDEAFF	TGTGCCAGCAGCGGACAGGGGGATGAAGCTTTCTTT
.	TRBV2	TRBJ1-5	TRBD1	CASSDLSGTGVTNQPQHF	TGTGCCAGCAGTGATCTCTCCGGGACAGGGGTCACCAATCAGCCCCAGCATTTT
.	TRBV9	TRBJ2-1	.	CASSPRVIPPGEQFF	TGTGCCAGCAGCCCTCGGGTTATCCCACCCGGTGAGCAGTTCTTC
.	TRBV2	TRBJ2-3	.	CASRGYETDTQYF	TGTGCCAGCAGGGGATATGAGACAGATACGCAGTATTTT
.	TRBV10-3	TRBJ1-1	.	CAISESRVYTEAFF	TGTGCCATCAGTGAGTCAAGGGTCTACACTGAAGCTTTCTTT
few	TRBV7-9	TRBJ1-6	.	CASSLGLPGPSYNSPLHF	TGTGCCAGCAGCTTAGGACTCCCCGGGCCTTCGTATAATTCACCCCTCCACTTT
.	TRBV30	TRBJ1-4	.	CAWSAFSGDLFLLNEKLFF	TGTGCCTGGAGTGCCTTCTCGGGGGATCTCTTTCTCCTAAATGAAAAACTGTTTTTT
.	TRBV7-9	TRBJ2-7	TRBD2	CASSLLAGRAYEQYF	TGTGCCAGCAGCCTCCTCGCGGGGAGGGCCTACGAGCAGTACTTC
.	TRBV4-2	TRBJ2-3	.	CASSQVAGRTDTQYF	TGTGCCAGCAGCCAAGTGGCGGGGCGCACAGATACGCAGTATTTT
.	TRBV4-2	TRBJ2-1	TRBD2	CASSLGGVASYNEQFF	TGTGCCAGCAGCCTTGGGGGGGTAGCAAGCTACAATGAGCAGTTCTTC
.	TRBV29-1	TRBJ2-7	.	CSVETGNHEQYF	TGCAGCGTTGAAACGGGTAACCACGAGCAGTACTTC
.	TRBV15	TRBJ1-3	.	CATSRDRYSGNTIYF	TGTGCCACCAGCAGAGACAGATACTCTGGAAACACCATATATTTT
once	TRBV18	TRBJ1-1	.	CASSPDDDRRKAFF	TGTGCCAGCTCACCAGACGATGACAGGCGTAAAGCTTTCTTT
.	TRBV9	TRBJ2-2	.	CASSVGTHTGELFF	TGTGCCAGCAGCGTAGGGACCCACACCGGGGAGCTGTTTTTT
.	TRBV27	TRBJ1-5	.	CASSFYPGAQPQHF	TGTGCCAGCAGTTTTTATCCTGGGGCTCAGCCCCAGCATTTT
.	TRBV15	TRBJ1-1	.	CATSRVGNTEAFF	TGTGCCACCAGCAGAGTGGGAAACACTGAAGCTTTCTTT
.	TRBV7-9	TRBJ2-7	.	CASTRQGGSYEQYF	TGTGCCAGCACCCGACAGGGAGGATCCTACGAGCAGTACTTC
.	TRBV10-3	TRBJ2-3	.	CAISGLGSTDTQYF	TGTGCCATCAGTGGACTAGGGAGCACAGATACGCAGTATTTT
.	TRBV28	TRBJ2-7	TRBD1	CASSQTGARSYEQYF	TGTGCCAGCAGTCAAACAGGGGCCCGCTCCTACGAGCAGTACTTC
.	TRBV13	TRBJ1-5	TRBD1	CASSRDRDLPPQHF	TGTGCCAGCAGCAGAGACAGGGACCTTCCGCCCCAGCATTTT
.	TRBV7-2	TRBJ1-5	TRBD1	CASSSGQGYVGNQPQHF	TGTGCCAGCAGCTCGGGACAGGGTTATGTCGGCAATCAGCCCCAGCATTTT